The 16 T cell receptor beta chains reported below all come from one sample, sequenced in a study of follicular helper T cells after annual influenza vaccination. Profiling relied on immunoSEQ multiplex PCR, and the TCRdb table lists in-frame clones only, not all of them. Altogether over 7,500 clones are present, about four fifths being singletons, with the ten largest covering just under 0.6%. Time point meaning: 2013-2014 season, 7 days after vaccination. The sample consisted of CXCR5- memory CD4+ T cells sorted from blood, taken 7 days after influenza vaccination. These receptors came from an adult who received the influenza vaccine.

The chain links TRBV20-1 to TRBJ2-2; no reliable D call. Germline CDR1 is DFQATT and CDR2 is SNEGSKA (reference sequence). Trimming stripped 3 bases from V and 8 bases from J, with 7 bases between. CDR3 size: 11 residues. For the CDR3, the DNA is TGCAGTGCTAGTCCGAGGGGGGAGCTGTTTTTT. This gives the protein CSASPRGELFF.

The CDR3 reads CASSLRGARTGELFF. Here the CDR3 DNA reads TGTGCCAGCAGTCTTAGGGGGGCACGGACCGGGGAGCTGTTTTTT. The J gene is TRBJ2-2, the V gene TRBV28, with D perhaps being TRBD1 or TRBD2 (6 bases each). Germline CDR1 is MDHEN and CDR2 is SYDVKM. V lost 5 bases to trimming and J lost 5 bases, with 15 bases between them. CDR3 length equals 15 residues.

CDR3 coding DNA: TGTGCCAGTAGTATCTTGTGGGGGATGCGAACAGGGCACAATCAGCCCCAGCATTTT. Its translation: CASSILWGMRTGHNQPQHF. The chain couples TRBV19 to TRBJ1-5; a possible D gene is TRBD1 (6 bases). V lost 3 bases to trimming and J lost 3 bases, with 24 bases between them. Germline lookup yields CDR1 LNHDA and CDR2 SQIVND (reference sequence). This CDR3 is 19 amino acids long.

V gene TRBV6-6 combines with J gene TRBJ2-5, with 8 bases lining up with TRBD1. J was trimmed by 3 bases and V by 4 bases; bases with no gene match: 7. This CDR3 is built from 15 residues. Germline CDR1 reads MNHNY; CDR2 reads SVGAGI (reference sequence). CDR3 DNA: TGTGCCAGCAGTTCCCGTAGGACAGGGAAAGAGACCCAGTACTTC. It translates to CASSSRRTGKETQYF.

The chain employs TRBV7-8 and TRBJ1-5; D is uncertain. Germline V gives CDR1 SGHVS, CDR2 FQNEAQ. There are 15 residues in the CDR3. Trimming cost V 2 bases and J 0 bases, with 8 bases left between them. The CDR3, as DNA: TGTGCCAGCAGCTTATCCGTAAATAGCAATCAGCCCCAGCATTTT. Translation: CASSLSVNSNQPQHF.

V gene TRBV7-2 combines with J gene TRBJ2-5, with TRBD1 matching 8 bases. From germline, CDR1 is SGHTA and CDR2 FQGNSA. This CDR3 is 14 amino acids long. Trimming took 2 bases from V and 5 from J; bases not matched to a gene: 4. The CDR3 spells CASSLTGQGETQYF. CDR3 coding DNA: TGTGCCAGCAGCTTAACAGGACAGGGTGAGACCCAGTACTTC.

CDR3 protein: CASSHGSNTGELFF. CDR3 coding DNA: TGTGCCAGCAGCCACGGGTCGAACACCGGGGAGCTGTTTTTT. The rearrangement uses TRBV4-2 and TRBJ2-2; D uncertain. Trimming removed 3 bases at V and 0 bases at J, with 5 bases between. CDR3 length equals 14 residues. Germline V gene sequence: CDR1 LGHNA, CDR2 YNFKEQ.

The V call is TRBV7-9, the J call TRBJ2-2, with D possibly matching TRBD2 (7 bases). V was trimmed by 5 bases and J by 4 bases, leaving 17 bases between them. Germline assignment: CDR1 SEHNR and CDR2 FQNEAQ (reference sequence). This CDR3 is 16 amino acids long. The CDR3 nucleotides read TGTGCCAGCAGCCAAGGGGGGGCAGGCCGCACCGGGGAGCTGTTTTTT. Translating it yields CASSQGGAGRTGELFF. The full variable domain, its missing parts supplied by reference TRBV7-9 and TRBJ2-2, is DTGVSQNPRHKITKRGQNVTFRCDPISEHNRLYWYRQTLGQGPEFLTYFQNEAQLEKSRLLSDRFSAERPKGSFSTLEIQRTEQGDSAMYLCASSQGGAGRTGELFFGEGSRLTVL.

This clone was picked up a small number of times. V usage is TRBV10-2 and J usage is TRBJ2-7; 7 positions match TRBD2. V was pared by 6 bases and J by 3 bases, with 11 bases of the junction left unmatched. CDR1 is WSHSY and CDR2 is SAAADI in the germline V gene. The CDR3 spans 15 residues. The CDR3 is CASRETSQSYYEQYF. DNA for the CDR3: TGCGCCAGCAGGGAGACTAGCCAATCTTACTACGAGCAGTACTTC.

The genes are TRBV29-1 and TRBJ2-3; 13 bases line up with TRBD2. V lost 5 bases, J lost 2 bases, and 7 bases stayed unmatched. This CDR3 spans 16 amino acids. Germline V gene sequence: CDR1 SQVTM, CDR2 ANQGSEA. The CDR3 coding sequence is TGCAGCGTTCCAACTAGCGGGGGGGCCCTCACAGATACGCAGTATTTT. Protein sequence: CSVPTSGGALTDTQYF.

The chain employs TRBV6-5 and TRBJ2-7; D might be TRBD1 (5 bases). Germline CDR1 is MNHEY and CDR2 is SVGAGI. This CDR3 comprises 12 residues. With 6 bases removed from V and 7 bases from J, the gap between germline ends came to 13 bases. The CDR3 spells CASSNRKREQYF. As DNA, the CDR3 is TGTGCCAGCAGCAACAGGAAAAGGGAGCAGTACTTC.

The genes are TRBV18 and TRBJ1-1; TRBD1 might be the D (5 bases). The germline V gene has CDR1 KGHSH and CDR2 LQKENI. V dropped 3 bases and J dropped 5 bases, with 10 bases sitting between them. CDR3 length equals 13 residues. The CDR3 loop is CASSPTRETEAFF. CDR3 bases: TGTGCCAGCTCACCTACCAGGGAAACTGAAGCTTTCTTT.

This clone was seen just once. The gene calls are TRBV28 and TRBJ1-3; D gene uncertain. CDR3 length equals 15 residues. Deletions cut 3 bases from V and 0 bases from J, with 9 bases between. Germline V gene lookup returns CDR1 MDHEN and CDR2 SYDVKM. DNA of the CDR3: TGTGCCAGCAGTTTCCGGACCCCCTCTGGAAACACCATATATTTT. Encoded protein: CASSFRTPSGNTIYF.

The CDR3 DNA reads TGTGCCAGCAGCTCCGGACTAGCCAATGAGCAGTTCTTC. Its translation is CASSSGLANEQFF. The chain recombines TRBV7-2 with TRBJ2-1; 8 positions agree with TRBD2. Trimming cost V 4 bases and J 6 bases; bases outside gene matches: 2. CDR1 is SGHTA, CDR2 FQGNSA, per germline. The CDR3 runs to 13 residues. The variable domain in full, with the rest retrieved from reference TRBV7-2 and TRBJ2-1, is GAGVSQSPSNKVTEKGKDVELRCDPISGHTALYWYRQSLGQGLEFLIYFQGNSAPDKSGLPSDRFSAERTGGSVSTLTIQRTQQEDSAVYLCASSSGLANEQFFGPGTRLTVL.

This chain links TRBV2 with TRBJ2-7; D perhaps matches TRBD1 (6 bases). Germline CDR1 and CDR2: SNHLY and FYNNEI. There are 13 residues in the CDR3. The V gene lost 4 bases and the J gene lost 3 bases, with 10 bases spanning the gap. The CDR3 nucleotides are TGTGCCAGCAGTGCCGGACAGATCTACGAGCAGTACTTC. It encodes CASSAGQIYEQYF.

The chain uses TRBV7-2 and TRBJ1-1, with D maybe TRBD1 (5 bases). Deletions cut 5 bases from V and 2 bases from J, with 9 bases between. Per the germline V gene, CDR1 is SGHTA and CDR2 is FQGNSA. This CDR3 spans 13 amino acids. The CDR3 loop reads CASSPRGNTEAFF. CDR3 sequence (DNA): TGTGCCAGCAGCCCAAGGGGTAACACTGAAGCTTTCTTT.